Listed below are T cell receptor beta chains from one sample, sequenced in a study of cytomegalovirus exposure and HLA in healthy donors. Assay used: immunoSEQ multiplex PCR; TCRdb lists only in-frame clones, some missing. The sample holds about 100,000 clones; about 75% are singletons and the top ten take 7.1%. The sample consisted of PBMCs. All receptors come from a man aged 35 to 55 in good health and CMV-seropositive. Both conserved end residues are part of each CDR3. Fields, in order: J gene, D gene, V gene, clone size, CDR3 DNA, CDR3 protein. D genes are given only for firm matches. Expanded clones get a size class; other rows say once, few or many, or leave the size out.

>TRBJ1-1|.|TRBV29-1|few
TGCAGCGTTACGAGGAACACTGAAGCTTTCTTT
CSVTRNTEAFF
>TRBJ1-1|TRBD1|TRBV27|.
TGTGCCAGCAGGAGACAGGGGTACGACCCTGAAGCTTTCTTT
CASRRQGYDPEAFF
>TRBJ2-5|TRBD2|TRBV4-3|.
TGCGCCAGCAGCCAAGGGGGACTACCCCAAGAGACCCAGTACTTC
CASSQGGLPQETQYF
>TRBJ2-3|.|TRBV7-6|.
TGTGCCAGCAGCTTTGGCAGGGAGGCAGATACGCAGTATTTT
CASSFGREADTQYF
>TRBJ2-7|TRBD2|TRBV6-4|.
TGTGCCAGCAGTGACCGCGAACTCAGCGGGATGGGGCCCTACGAGCAGTACTTC
CASSDRELSGMGPYEQYF
>TRBJ1-2|.|TRBV2|.
TGTGCCAGCAGAGGAGTGGATGGCTACACCTTC
CASRGVDGYTF
>TRBJ1-5|.|TRBV7-2|.
TGTGCCAGCAGCCGGACACACAATAGCAATCAGCCCCAGCATTTT
CASSRTHNSNQPQHF
>TRBJ2-7|.|TRBV7-5|.
TGTGCCAGAAGCCCTACCGGGACAGGGTCCGAGCAGTACTTC
CARSPTGTGSEQYF
>TRBJ1-5|TRBD1|TRBV7-6|.
TGTGCCAGCAGCGCCGGGACAGGGCTAAATCAGCCCCAGCATTTT
CASSAGTGLNQPQHF
>TRBJ2-7|.|TRBV6-1|.
TGTGCCAGCAGTGAGATCGGGGTGGGCGAGCAGTACTTC
CASSEIGVGEQYF
>TRBJ1-1|.|TRBV7-9|.
TGTGCCAGCAGCTTACTAGTGGACAGATATGAAGCTTTCTTT
CASSLLVDRYEAFF
>TRBJ2-7|.|TRBV9|.
TGTGCCAGCAACCAACAGGGATGGGAGGGCGAGCAGTACTTC
CASNQQGWEGEQYF
>TRBJ2-2|TRBD2|TRBV29-1|.
TGCAGCGTTATAGGGCGGGGGGCGAAAAACACCGGGGAGCTGTTTTTT
CSVIGRGAKNTGELFF
>TRBJ1-4|.|TRBV6-5|.
TGTGCCAGCAGACCACCAGGGCGGCCTAATGAAAAACTGTTTTTT
CASRPPGRPNEKLFF
>TRBJ1-2|TRBD1|TRBV2|once
TGTGCCAGCAGCCCCCGGACAGGGCATGGCTACACCTTC
CASSPRTGHGYTF
>TRBJ2-7|.|TRBV6-1|.
TGTGCCAGCAGTGAACGGGGCTACGAGCAGTACTTC
CASSERGYEQYF
>TRBJ2-3|.|TRBV27|.
TGTGCCAGCAGTGCGGATAGCGACCAGAGCACAGATACGCAGTATTTT
CASSADSDQSTDTQYF
>TRBJ2-3|TRBD2|TRBV7-6|.
TGTGCCAGCAGCTTCGGTCTAGCCGGGAGGGCCGGGGATACGCAGTATTTT
CASSFGLAGRAGDTQYF
>TRBJ1-4|.|TRBV9|.
TGTGCCAGCAGCGCCCCACGTCCGGGTGCAACTAATGAAAAACTGTTTTTT
CASSAPRPGATNEKLFF
>TRBJ1-6|TRBD1|TRBV9|.
TGTGCCAGCAGCGTAGGAGGGGGGGACAGGGCTTCACCCCTCCACTTT
CASSVGGGDRASPLHF
>TRBJ2-7|TRBD2|TRBV29-1|few
TGCAGCGTAACTAGCGGGACCTACGAGCAGTACTTC
CSVTSGTYEQYF
>TRBJ2-7|.|TRBV2|.
TGTGCCAGCAGTGAGAGGCAGGGTACCTACGAGCAGTACTTC
CASSERQGTYEQYF
>TRBJ2-5|.|TRBV27|.
TGTGCCAGCAGTTCTCTACCCCTCGGGGAGACCCAGTACTTC
CASSSLPLGETQYF
>TRBJ2-7|.|TRBV28|.
TGTGCCAGCCGGGAGCTCCGACAGGGTGTAGGCGAGCAGTACTTC
CASRELRQGVGEQYF
>TRBJ2-1|TRBD2|TRBV5-6|.
TGTGCCAGCAGCTGGGGCCCTAGCGGGAGGGGAGATGAGCAGTTCTTC
CASSWGPSGRGDEQFF
>TRBJ2-3|TRBD2|TRBV19|.
TGTGCCAGCAAGGGACTAGCACATAGCACAGATACGCAGTATTTT
CASKGLAHSTDTQYF
>TRBJ2-3|TRBD1|TRBV27|.
TGTGCCAGCAGCCATAAACCGCAGGGGGCTAGCACAGATACGCAGTATTTT
CASSHKPQGASTDTQYF
>TRBJ2-1|.|TRBV4-2|few
TGTGCCAGCAGCCAAGAGGGGCCCGTGACGGCGGGGCACTACAATGAGCAGTTCTTC
CASSQEGPVTAGHYNEQFF
>TRBJ1-2|.|TRBV11-2|.
TGTGCCAGCAGCTCCATAGATAACCCGTATGGCTACACCTTC
CASSSIDNPYGYTF
>TRBJ2-3|TRBD1|TRBV5-1|.
TGCGCCAGCAGCGAAACAGGGGGCGAGGGAGATACGCAGTATTTT
CASSETGGEGDTQYF
>TRBJ2-7|.|TRBV6-1|.
TGTGCCAGCAGTATCACAGGGTTGGCACACGAGCAGTACTTC
CASSITGLAHEQYF
>TRBJ2-3|.|TRBV19|.
TGTGCCAGTACTACAGGGGAGGGCACAGATACGCAGTATTTT
CASTTGEGTDTQYF
>TRBJ2-1|TRBD1|TRBV10-3|.
TGTGCCACCACACACCCCCCCCGGACAGGGACCGGGACTGAGCAGTTCTTC
CATTHPPRTGTGTEQFF
>TRBJ1-5|.|TRBV18|few
TGTGCCAGCTCACAAGCGGCGTCGGTGGGCAATCAGCCCCAGCATTTT
CASSQAASVGNQPQHF
>TRBJ1-4|.|TRBV4-3|once
TGCGCCAGCAGCCAGTTGGCGACAGTTAATGAAAAACTGTTTTTT
CASSQLATVNEKLFF
>TRBJ2-7|TRBD1|TRBV11-1|.
TGTGCCAGCAGCTTAGGTCGGACAGGGACCTACGAGCAGTACTTC
CASSLGRTGTYEQYF
>TRBJ1-4|.|TRBV5-1|.
TGCGCCAGCAGCCTTGGGGGCACTAATGAAAAACTGTTTTTT
CASSLGGTNEKLFF
>TRBJ1-2|TRBD1|TRBV5-4|.
TGTGCCAGCAGCTGGCGGACAGGGAGGAACTATGGCTACACCTTC
CASSWRTGRNYGYTF
>TRBJ1-1|.|TRBV29-1|.
TGCAGCGTTGAAGGGGAGATGAACACTGAAGCTTTCTTT
CSVEGEMNTEAFF